This T cell receptor (beta chain) was observed in a study of T cell responses to AZD1222 COVID-19 vaccine. This table comes from immunoSEQ multiplex PCR, and its TCRdb copy is limited to in-frame clones, with some not included. The sample consists of 250,000 to 300,000 clones, 90% to 95% of them appearing once. Trimming took off 3 bases at V and 5 bases at J, with 7 bases between the two ends. The CDR3 spans 13 residues. The sequence was collected from an adult who received the AZD1222 COVID-19 vaccine. The specimen was peripheral blood, collected 28 days after the second AZD1222 dose. This chain connects TRBV12-3 or TRBV12-4 to TRBJ1-4; D remains ambiguous. The CDR3 DNA sequence: TGTGCCAGCAGTTTGGGTGGGAATGAAAAACTGTTTTTT. The encoded protein is CASSLGGNEKLFF.